This T cell receptor (beta chain) was identified during a study of T cell repertoires in cytomegalovirus infection (dated by TCRdb to about 2019). Regarding the study in general: Donor HLA type was relevant to the analysis, as public TCR beta signatures indicated carriage of CMV infection together with the matching HLA type.

Instrument used: Illumina HiSeq 1500. TCRdb ran its own pipeline on the public reads, namely fastp trimming at Q25 and MiXCR clone calling, and kept in-frame beta chains. Records with the same CDR3 protein are collapsed into one entry carrying the most frequent genes and DNA. Present in this sample are 150,000 to 200,000 distinct CDR3 sequences, around an eighth of which were seen just once. Roughly a quarter of the sample lies in the top ten. The cysteine opens and the phenylalanine closes a CDR3 of 11 amino acids. The retained sequence is limited to the CDR3, 33 bases, with the frame set at the first base. The CDR1 and CDR2 encoded by the germline V gene are SQVTM and ANQGSEA. V sheds 2 bases and J sheds 7 bases, leaving 6 bases between their ends. Broad study findings and their caveats: In both this cohort and an independent cohort of a few hundred donors, the cumulative frequency of public TCR beta family members distinguished carriers of CMV infection plus the relevant HLA type. The ex vivo response was dominated by HLA-C-restricted CMV-specific TCR beta clonotypes, and the single most frequent clonotype in two of eight donors was supplied by these HLA-C-restricted clonotypes.

This clonotype was observed a handful of times. Its antigen remains undetermined. Nothing much larger sits one base from this clone, and base qualities are not available. Sample: PBMCs. The clonotype comes from a human donor in good health (CMV status not recorded). Some clones in this sample may be carry-over from other donors' samples. The chain links TRBV29-1 with TRBJ2-1, with TRBD1 tentatively as D gene (6 bases match). The CDR3 region: CSVERGNEQFF. The nucleotides read TGCAGCGTTGAAAGGGGGAATGAGCAGTTCTTC.